This TCR beta chain was obtained from a study of CD8+ T cells in alopecia areata. Study-level background: Treated patients received oral tofacitinib, 5 to 10 mg twice daily.

About this clone itself: The target antigen is unknown.

Whole-study findings and limits: Affected lesional scalp, above all in alopecia totalis/universalis, was more clonal than normal scalp.

V shed 5 bases and J shed 4 bases, with 14 bases lying between them. Germline V gene lookup returns CDR1 MGHDK and CDR2 SYGVNS. The CDR3 spans 14 residues. Reverse transcribed after extraction, RNA yielded cDNA as the sequencing template. Generated by immunoSEQ multiplex PCR, the TCRdb table keeps only in-frame clones and is missing some. The sample lists about 180,000 clones; roughly 60% were seen once. The clonotype originates from a human donor with alopecia areata. This chain links TRBV25-1 with TRBJ1-2; TRBD1 might be the D (6 bases). The specimen comprised CD4+ T cells sorted from blood, sampled at week 0. CDR3: CASSPPGVGYGYTF. CDR3 sequence (DNA): TGTGCCAGCAGTCCTCCAGGGGTTGGCTATGGCTACACCTTC.